This T cell receptor (beta chain) was identified in a study of blood T cell repertoires in COVID-19. Study-wide context: Sample material is recorded as cDNA or gDNA derived from T cells, B-cell-depleted T cells, or PBMCs.

As processed by the authors: Reference gene primer amplification yielded estimated nucleated cell counts. Produced via immunoSEQ multiplex PCR; TCRdb's table is partial and in-frame only. That table furnishes V, J and clone size, whereas the DNA furnished D and trimming. There are about 130,000 clones in the sample; 85% occur only once, and over 20% lies in the top ten. Between the trimmed V and J ends, which lost 2 bases and 6 bases, there was a span of 8 bases. From germline, CDR1 is SNHLY and CDR2 FYNNEI. The CDR3 loop spans 13 amino acids. The chain recombines TRBV2 with TRBJ1-5; D not resolved. The sequencing sample was made of peripheral blood. This sequence originates from an elderly woman with acute or convalescent COVID-19. This CDR3 is CASSETRGQPQHF. The CDR3 coding sequence is TGTGCCAGCAGTGAAACCCGGGGTCAGCCCCAGCATTTT.